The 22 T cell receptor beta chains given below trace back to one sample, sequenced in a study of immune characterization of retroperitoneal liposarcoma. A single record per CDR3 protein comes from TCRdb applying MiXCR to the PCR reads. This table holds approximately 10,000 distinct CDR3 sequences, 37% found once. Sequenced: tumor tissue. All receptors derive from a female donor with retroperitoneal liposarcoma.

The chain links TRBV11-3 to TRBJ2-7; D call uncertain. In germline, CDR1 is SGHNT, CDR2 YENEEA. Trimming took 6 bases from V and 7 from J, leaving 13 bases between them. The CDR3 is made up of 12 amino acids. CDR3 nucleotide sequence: TGTGCCAGCAGGGACCGTTACAATGAGCAGTACTTC. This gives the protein CASRDRYNEQYF.

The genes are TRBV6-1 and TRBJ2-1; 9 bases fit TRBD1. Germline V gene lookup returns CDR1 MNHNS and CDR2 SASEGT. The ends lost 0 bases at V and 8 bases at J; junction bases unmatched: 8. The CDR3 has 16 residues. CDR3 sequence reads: CASSEAWDRAWDEQFF. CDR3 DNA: TGTGCCAGCAGTGAAGCTTGGGACAGGGCTTGGGATGAGCAGTTCTTC.

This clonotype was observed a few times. As DNA, the CDR3 is TGTGCCAGCAGCCCAACTAGCGGGACGGGAGAGACCCAGTACTTC. It specifies CASSPTSGTGETQYF. This chain links TRBV11-2 with TRBJ2-5; 10 bases match TRBD2. The CDR3 runs to 15 residues. With 5 bases clipped from V and 4 bases from J, the junction kept 7 bases outside the gene matches. The germline CDR1 and CDR2 sequences are SGHAT and FQNNGV.

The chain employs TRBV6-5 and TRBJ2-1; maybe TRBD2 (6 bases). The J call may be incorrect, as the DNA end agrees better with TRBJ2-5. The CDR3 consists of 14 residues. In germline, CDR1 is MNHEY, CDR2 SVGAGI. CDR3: CASSFTAGLQTQYF. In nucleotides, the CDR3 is TGTGCCAGCAGTTTTACGGCGGGATTGCAGACCCAGTACTTC.

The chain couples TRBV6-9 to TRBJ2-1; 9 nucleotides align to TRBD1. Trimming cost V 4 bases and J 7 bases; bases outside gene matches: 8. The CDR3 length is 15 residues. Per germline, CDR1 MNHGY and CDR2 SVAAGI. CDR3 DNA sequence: TGTGCCAGCAGTTGGAGGGACAGGGCCTCAAATGAGCAGTTCTTC. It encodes CASSWRDRASNEQFF.

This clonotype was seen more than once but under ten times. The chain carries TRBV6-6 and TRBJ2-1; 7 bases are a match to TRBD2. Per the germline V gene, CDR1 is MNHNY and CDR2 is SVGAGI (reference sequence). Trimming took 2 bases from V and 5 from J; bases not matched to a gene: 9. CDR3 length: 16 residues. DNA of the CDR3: TGTGCCAGCAGTTACGCCCTAGCGGTTCCCCACAATGAGCAGTTCTTC. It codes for CASSYALAVPHNEQFF.

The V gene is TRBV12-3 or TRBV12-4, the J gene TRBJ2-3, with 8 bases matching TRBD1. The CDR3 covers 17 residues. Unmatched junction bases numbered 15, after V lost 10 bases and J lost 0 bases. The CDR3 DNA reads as TGTGCCAACAGCCTGAGAACCGGGACAGGTAGCACAGATACGCAGTATTTT. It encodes CANSLRTGTGSTDTQYF.

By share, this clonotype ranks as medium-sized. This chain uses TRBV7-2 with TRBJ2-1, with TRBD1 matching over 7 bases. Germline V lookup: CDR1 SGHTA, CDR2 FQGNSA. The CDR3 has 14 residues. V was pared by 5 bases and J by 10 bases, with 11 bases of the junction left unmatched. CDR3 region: CASSSRQGSHEQFF. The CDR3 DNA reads TGTGCCAGCAGCAGTAGACAGGGCTCCCACGAGCAGTTCTTC.

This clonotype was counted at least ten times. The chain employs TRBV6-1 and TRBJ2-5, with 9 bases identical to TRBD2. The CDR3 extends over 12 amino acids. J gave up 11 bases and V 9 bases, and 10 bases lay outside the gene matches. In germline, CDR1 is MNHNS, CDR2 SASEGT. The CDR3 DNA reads TGTGCCAGTAGCTTGCGGGGGGGAGAGCAGTACTTC. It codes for CASSLRGGEQYF.

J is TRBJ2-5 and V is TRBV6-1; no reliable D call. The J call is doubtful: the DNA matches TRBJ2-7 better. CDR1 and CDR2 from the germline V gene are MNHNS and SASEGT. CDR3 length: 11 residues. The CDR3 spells CASSRIYEQYF. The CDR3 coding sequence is TGTGCCAGCAGCCGAATATACGAGCAGTACTTC.

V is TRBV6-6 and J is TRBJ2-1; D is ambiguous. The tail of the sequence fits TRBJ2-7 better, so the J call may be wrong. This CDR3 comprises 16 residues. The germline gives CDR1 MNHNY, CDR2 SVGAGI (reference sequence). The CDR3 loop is CASSYSILLGAYEQYF. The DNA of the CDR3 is TGTGCCAGCAGTTACTCGATCCTCCTTGGGGCCTACGAGCAGTACTTC.

The CDR3 sequence: CASSRQEVAYEQFF. The DNA for the CDR3 is TGTGCCAGCAGTAGACAGGAGGTAGCGTACGAGCAGTTCTTC. The chain couples TRBV12-3 or TRBV12-4 to TRBJ2-1; D possibly corresponds to TRBD1 (6 bases). The CDR3 sequence is 14 residues long. Between the trimmed V and J ends, which lost 5 bases and 10 bases, there was a span of 18 bases.

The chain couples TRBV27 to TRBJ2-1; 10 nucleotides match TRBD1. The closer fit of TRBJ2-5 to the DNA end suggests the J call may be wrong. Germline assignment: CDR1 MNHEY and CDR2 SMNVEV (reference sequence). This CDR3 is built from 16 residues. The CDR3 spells CASSPRDRGKQETQYF. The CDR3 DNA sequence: TGTGCCAGCAGTCCCCGGGACAGGGGCAAACAAGAGACCCAGTACTTC.

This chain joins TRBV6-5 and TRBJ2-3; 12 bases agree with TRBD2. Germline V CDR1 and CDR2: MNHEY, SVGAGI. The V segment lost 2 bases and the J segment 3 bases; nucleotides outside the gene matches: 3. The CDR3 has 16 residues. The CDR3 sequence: CASSYGGTSGTDTQYF. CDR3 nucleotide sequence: TGTGCCAGCAGTTACGGTGGGACTAGCGGGACAGATACGCAGTATTTT.

CDR3 coding DNA: TGCGCCAGCTACGGGGGTATCACAGATACGCAGTATTTT. Protein product: CASYGGITDTQYF. The rearrangement joins TRBV10-2 to TRBJ2-3, with D possibly TRBD2 on 6 matching bases. Germline CDR1 reads WSHSY; CDR2 reads SAAADI. The V end was cut by 8 bases, the J end by 2 bases, with 11 bases between. This CDR3 has 13 amino acids.

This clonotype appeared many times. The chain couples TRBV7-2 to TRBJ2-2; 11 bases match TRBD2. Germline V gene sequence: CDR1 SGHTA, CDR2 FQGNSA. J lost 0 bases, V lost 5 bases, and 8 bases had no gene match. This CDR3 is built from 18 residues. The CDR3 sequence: CASSPDRLAGTNTGELFF. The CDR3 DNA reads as TGTGCCAGCAGCCCCGACCGACTAGCGGGGACGAACACCGGGGAGCTGTTTTTT.

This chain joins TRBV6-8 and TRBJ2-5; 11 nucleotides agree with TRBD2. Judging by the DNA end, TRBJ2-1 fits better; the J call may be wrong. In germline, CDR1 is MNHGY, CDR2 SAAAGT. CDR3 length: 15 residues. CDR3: CASSRGLAVQETQFF. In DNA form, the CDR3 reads TGTGCCAGCAGCCGGGGACTAGCGGTCCAAGAGACCCAGTTCTTC.

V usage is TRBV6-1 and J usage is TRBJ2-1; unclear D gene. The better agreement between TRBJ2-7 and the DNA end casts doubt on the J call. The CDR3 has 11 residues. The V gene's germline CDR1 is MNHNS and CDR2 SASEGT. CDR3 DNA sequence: TGTGCCAGCAGATTGAGTTACGAGCAGTACTTC. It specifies CASRLSYEQYF.

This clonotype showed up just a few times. The CDR3 reads CASSYGTPGADTQYF. The CDR3, as DNA: TGTGCCAGCAGTTACGGGACTCCGGGGGCAGATACGCAGTATTTT. The J gene is TRBJ2-3, the V gene TRBV6-5, with TRBD2 as a possible D gene (6 bases). This CDR3 is 15 amino acids long. Between the trimmed V and J ends, which lost 2 bases and 4 bases, there was a span of 13 bases. Germline V gene sequence: CDR1 MNHEY, CDR2 SVGAGI.

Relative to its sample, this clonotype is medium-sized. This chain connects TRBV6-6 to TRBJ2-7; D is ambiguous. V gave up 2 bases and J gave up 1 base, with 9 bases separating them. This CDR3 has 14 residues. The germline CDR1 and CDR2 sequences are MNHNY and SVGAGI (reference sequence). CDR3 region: CASSYMVGSYEQYF. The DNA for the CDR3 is TGTGCCAGCAGTTACATGGTGGGGTCCTACGAGCAGTACTTC.

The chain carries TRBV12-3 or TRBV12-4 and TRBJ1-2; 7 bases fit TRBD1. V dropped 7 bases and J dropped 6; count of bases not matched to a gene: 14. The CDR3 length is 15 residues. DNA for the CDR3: TGTGCCAGCACCAGCGCAGGGGGGAGCCTTCATGGCTACACCTTC. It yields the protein CASTSAGGSLHGYTF.

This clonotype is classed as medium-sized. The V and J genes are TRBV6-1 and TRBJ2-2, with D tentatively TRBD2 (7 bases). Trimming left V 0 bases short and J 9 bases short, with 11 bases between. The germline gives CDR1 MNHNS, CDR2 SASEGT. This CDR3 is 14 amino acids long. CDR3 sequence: CASSEAGGDRELFF. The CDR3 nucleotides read TGTGCCAGCAGTGAAGCGGGAGGGGACAGGGAGCTGTTTTTT.